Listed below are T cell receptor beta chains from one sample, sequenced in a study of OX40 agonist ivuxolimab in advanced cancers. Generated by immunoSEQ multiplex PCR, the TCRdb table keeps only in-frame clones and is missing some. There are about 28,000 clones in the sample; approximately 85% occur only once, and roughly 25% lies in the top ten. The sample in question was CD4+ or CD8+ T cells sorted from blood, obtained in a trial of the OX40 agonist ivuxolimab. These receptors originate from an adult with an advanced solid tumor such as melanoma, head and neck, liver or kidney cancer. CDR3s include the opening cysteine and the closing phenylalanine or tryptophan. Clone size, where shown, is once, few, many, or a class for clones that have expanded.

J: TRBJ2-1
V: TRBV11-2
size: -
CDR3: CASSTRTGGRDNEQFF

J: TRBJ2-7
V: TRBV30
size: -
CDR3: CAWTMRGPMDEQYF

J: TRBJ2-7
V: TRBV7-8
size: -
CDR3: CASSAPTGSSYEQYF

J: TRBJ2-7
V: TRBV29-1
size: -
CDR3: CSVSDSSYEQYF

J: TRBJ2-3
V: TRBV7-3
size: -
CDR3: CASSSTGTDTQYF

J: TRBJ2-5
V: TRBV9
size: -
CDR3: CASTPFMGQAGETQYF

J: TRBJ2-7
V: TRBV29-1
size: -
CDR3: CSGRTGPEQYF

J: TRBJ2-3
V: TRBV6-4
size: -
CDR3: CASSDGTSGGSTDTQYF

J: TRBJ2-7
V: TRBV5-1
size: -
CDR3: CASSLGGHSYEQYF

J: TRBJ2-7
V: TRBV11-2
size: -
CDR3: CASSHQGSSGRYNYEQYF

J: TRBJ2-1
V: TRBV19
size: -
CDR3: CASSYSGSSYNEQFF

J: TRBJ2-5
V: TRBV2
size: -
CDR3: CASAGTASVLQETQYF

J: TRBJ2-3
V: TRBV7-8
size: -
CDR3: CASSPSLGTGGASDTQYF

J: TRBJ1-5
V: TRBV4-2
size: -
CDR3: CASSQDLDEPQHF

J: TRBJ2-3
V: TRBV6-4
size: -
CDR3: CASSDSNGATDTQYF

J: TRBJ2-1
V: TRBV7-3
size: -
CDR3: CASTPGGPANEQFF

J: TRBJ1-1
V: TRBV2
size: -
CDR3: CASSWTENTEAFF

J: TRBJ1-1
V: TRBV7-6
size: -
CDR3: CASSLIPPGGSSGTEAFF

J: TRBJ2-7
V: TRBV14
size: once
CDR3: CASSQVGGPVYEQYF

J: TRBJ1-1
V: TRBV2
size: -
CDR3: CASSVGQSSMNTEAFF

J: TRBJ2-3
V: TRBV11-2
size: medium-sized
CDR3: CASSLGGLVSDTQYF

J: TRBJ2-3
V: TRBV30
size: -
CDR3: CAWSVGRGRDTQYF

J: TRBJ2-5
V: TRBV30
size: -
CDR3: CAWNQGVGEETQYF

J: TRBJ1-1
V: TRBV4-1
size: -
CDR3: CASSHDDSLNTEAFF

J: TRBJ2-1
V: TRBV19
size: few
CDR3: CASSISSGRVNEQFF

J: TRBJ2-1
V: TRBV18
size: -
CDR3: CASSPPSGSSYNEQFF

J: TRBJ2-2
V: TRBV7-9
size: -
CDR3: CASSARDRTNTGELFF

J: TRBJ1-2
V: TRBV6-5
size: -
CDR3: CASSYRPQGAYGYTF

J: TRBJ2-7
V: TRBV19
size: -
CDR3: CARGLAGTLYEQYF

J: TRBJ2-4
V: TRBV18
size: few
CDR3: CASSPIRRAKNIQYF

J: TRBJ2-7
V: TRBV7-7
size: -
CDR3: CASSLWEGYEQYF

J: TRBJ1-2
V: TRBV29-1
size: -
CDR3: CSVRESGAANYGYTF

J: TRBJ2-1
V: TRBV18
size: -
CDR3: CASSPFGVAGTSSYNEQFF

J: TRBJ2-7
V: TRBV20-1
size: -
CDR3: CSAREYEQYF

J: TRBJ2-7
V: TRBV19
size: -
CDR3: CASSPRAGGEQYF

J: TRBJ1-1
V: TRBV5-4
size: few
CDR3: CASSRGGTEAFF

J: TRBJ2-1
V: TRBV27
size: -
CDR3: CASSLSSTGGNEQFF

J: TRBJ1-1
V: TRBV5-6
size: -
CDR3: CASSWGQGRTEAFF

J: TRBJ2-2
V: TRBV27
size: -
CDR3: CASSLSGTGQAFNTGELFF

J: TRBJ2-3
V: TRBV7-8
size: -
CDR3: CASSALLAGGSTDTQYF

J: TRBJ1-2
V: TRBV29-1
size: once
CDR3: CSVGTGVYYGYTF

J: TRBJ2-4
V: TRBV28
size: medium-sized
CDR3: CASSPQLAKNIQYF

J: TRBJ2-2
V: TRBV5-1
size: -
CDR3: CASSLAKTGGNTGELFF

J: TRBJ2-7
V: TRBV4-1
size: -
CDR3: CASSQGLGYEQYF

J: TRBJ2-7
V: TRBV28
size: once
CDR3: CASSLNTRSYEQYF

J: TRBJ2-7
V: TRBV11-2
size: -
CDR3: CASSLGTSYEQYF

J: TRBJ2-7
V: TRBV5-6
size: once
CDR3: CASSLDGSVHEQYF

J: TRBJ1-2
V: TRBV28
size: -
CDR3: CASSLSLAENYGYTF

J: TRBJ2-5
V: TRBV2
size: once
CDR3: CASSEGGGYQETQYF

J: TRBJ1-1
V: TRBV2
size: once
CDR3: CASSDSLGATEAFF

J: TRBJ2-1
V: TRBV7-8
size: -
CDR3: CASSPSPGDEQFF

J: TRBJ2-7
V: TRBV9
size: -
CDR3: CASSVDHRASYEQYF

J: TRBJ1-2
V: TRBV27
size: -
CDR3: CASSFGGGRYGYTF

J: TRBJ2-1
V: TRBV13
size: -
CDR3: CASRLFAGSYNEQFF

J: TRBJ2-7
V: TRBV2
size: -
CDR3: CASSEVGGVYEQYF

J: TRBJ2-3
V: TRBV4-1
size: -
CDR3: CASSRPTDTQYF

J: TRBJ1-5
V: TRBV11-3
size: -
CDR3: CASSYRLPQHF

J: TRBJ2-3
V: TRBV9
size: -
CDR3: CASSDRPDTQYF

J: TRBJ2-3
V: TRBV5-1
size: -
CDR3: CASSPGWGADTQYF